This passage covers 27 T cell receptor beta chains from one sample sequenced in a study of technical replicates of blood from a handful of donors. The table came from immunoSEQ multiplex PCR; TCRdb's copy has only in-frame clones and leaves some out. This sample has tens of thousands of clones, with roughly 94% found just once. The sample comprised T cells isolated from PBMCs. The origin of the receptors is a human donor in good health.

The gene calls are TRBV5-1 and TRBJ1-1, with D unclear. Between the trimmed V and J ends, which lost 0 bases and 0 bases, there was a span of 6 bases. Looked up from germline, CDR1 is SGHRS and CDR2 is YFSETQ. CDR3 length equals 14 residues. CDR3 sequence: CASSLVGVNTEAFF. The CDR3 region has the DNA TGCGCCAGCAGCTTGGTGGGAGTGAACACTGAAGCTTTCTTT.

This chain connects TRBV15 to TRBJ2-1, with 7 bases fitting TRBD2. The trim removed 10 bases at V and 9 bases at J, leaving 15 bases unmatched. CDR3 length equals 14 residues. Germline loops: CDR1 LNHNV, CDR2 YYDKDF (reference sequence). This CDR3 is CAIKTSTTTVEQFF. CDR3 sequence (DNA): TGTGCCATCAAGACTAGCACAACGACGGTTGAGCAGTTCTTC.

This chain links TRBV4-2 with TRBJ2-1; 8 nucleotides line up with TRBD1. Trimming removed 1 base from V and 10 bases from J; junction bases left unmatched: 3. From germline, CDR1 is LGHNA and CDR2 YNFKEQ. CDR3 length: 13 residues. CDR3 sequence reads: CASSQAWTGEQFF. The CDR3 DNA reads TGTGCCAGCAGCCAAGCTTGGACAGGGGAGCAGTTCTTC.

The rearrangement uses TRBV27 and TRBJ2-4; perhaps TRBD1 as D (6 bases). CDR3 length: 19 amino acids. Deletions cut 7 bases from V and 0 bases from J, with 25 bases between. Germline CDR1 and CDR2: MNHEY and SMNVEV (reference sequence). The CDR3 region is CASITQDSPEGLAKNIQYF. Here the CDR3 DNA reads TGTGCCAGCATAACACAGGACAGTCCCGAGGGGCTAGCCAAAAACATTCAGTACTTC.

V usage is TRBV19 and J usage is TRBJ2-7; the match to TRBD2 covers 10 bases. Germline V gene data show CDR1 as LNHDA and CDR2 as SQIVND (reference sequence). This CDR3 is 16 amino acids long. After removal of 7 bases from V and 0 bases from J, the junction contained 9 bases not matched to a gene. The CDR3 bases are TGTGCCAGTATGAGGACTAGCGGTCCTAGCTCCTACGAGCAGTACTTC. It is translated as CASMRTSGPSSYEQYF.

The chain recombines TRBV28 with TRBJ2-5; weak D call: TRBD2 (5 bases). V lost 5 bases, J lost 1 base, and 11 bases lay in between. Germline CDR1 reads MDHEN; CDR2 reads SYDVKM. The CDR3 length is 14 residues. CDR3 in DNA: TGTGCCAGCAGTAGCCGGACTTTCCAAGAGACCCAGTACTTC. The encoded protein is CASSSRTFQETQYF. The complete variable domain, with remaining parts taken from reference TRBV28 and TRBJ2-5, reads DVKVTQSSRYLVKRTGEKVFLECVQDMDHENMFWYRQDPGLGLRLIYFSYDVKMKEKGDIPEGYSVSREKKERFSLILESASTNQTSMYLCASSSRTFQETQYFGPGTRLLVL.

CDR3 sequence reads: CASSLFRRMRERGYGYTF. In DNA, the CDR3 is TGTGCCAGCAGCTTATTTAGGCGCATGCGGGAAAGGGGCTATGGCTACACCTTC. The V gene is TRBV7-4, the J gene TRBJ1-2, with D possibly being TRBD1 (5 bases). V gave up 2 bases and J gave up 4 bases, with 23 bases separating them. This CDR3 is built from 18 residues. Germline V gene data show CDR1 as SGHVT and CDR2 as SQSDAQ.

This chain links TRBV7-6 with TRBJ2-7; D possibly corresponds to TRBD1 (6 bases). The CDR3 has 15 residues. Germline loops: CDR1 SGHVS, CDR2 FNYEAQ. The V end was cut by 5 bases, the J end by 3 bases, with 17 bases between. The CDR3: CASSPTTGFGYEQYF. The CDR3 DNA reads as TGTGCCAGCAGCCCGACAACAGGGTTCGGCTACGAGCAGTACTTC.

For the CDR3, the DNA is TGCAGCGCCTCGCTTGGGACACTTTTTTACGAGCAGTACTTC. Residues: CSASLGTLFYEQYF. The chain joins TRBV29-1 to TRBJ2-7, with D possibly being TRBD1 (6 bases). CDR1 and CDR2 (germline): SQVTM, ANQGSEA. V lost 7 bases and J 4 bases, leaving 20 bases between the germline ends. This CDR3 has 14 amino acids.

CDR3 nucleotides: TGTGCCAGCAGCTTCGGAGAAAAAGAGACCCAGTACTTC. Residues: CASSFGEKETQYF. V usage is TRBV5-6 and J usage is TRBJ2-5; D unclear. Germline V gives CDR1 SGHDT, CDR2 YYEEEE. V was trimmed by 2 bases and J by 3 bases, leaving 8 bases between them. This CDR3 spans 13 amino acids.

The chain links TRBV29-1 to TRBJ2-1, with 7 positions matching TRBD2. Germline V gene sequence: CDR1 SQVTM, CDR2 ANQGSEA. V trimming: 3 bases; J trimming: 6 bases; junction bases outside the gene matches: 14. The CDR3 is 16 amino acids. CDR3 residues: CSVDMGVAGLANEQFF. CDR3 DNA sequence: TGCAGCGTTGATATGGGGGTAGCGGGCCTTGCCAATGAGCAGTTCTTC.

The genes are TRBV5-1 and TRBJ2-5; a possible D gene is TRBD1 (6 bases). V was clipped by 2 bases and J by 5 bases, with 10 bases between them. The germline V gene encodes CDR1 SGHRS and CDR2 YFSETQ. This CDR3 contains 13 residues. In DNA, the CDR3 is TGCGCCAGCAGCTTACAGGGTAGGGAGACCCAGTACTTC. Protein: CASSLQGRETQYF.

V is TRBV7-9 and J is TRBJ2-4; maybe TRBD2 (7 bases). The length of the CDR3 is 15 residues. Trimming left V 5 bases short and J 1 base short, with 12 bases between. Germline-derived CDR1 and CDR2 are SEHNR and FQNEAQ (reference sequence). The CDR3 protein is CASSGEGEAKNIQYF. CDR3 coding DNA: TGTGCCAGCAGCGGGGAGGGGGAGGCCAAAAACATTCAGTACTTC.

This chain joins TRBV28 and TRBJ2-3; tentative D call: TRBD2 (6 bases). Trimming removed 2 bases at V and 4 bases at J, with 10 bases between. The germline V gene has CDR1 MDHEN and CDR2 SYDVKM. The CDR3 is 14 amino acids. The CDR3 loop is CASSLTGEADTQYF. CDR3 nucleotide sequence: TGTGCCAGCAGTTTAACGGGAGAGGCAGATACGCAGTATTTT. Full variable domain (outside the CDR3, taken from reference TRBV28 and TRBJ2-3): DVKVTQSSRYLVKRTGEKVFLECVQDMDHENMFWYRQDPGLGLRLIYFSYDVKMKEKGDIPEGYSVSREKKERFSLILESASTNQTSMYLCASSLTGEADTQYFGPGTRLTVL.

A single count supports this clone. CDR3 nucleotides: TGTGCCAGCAGTCCCACTGGTGACTATGGCTACACCTTC. Encoded protein: CASSPTGDYGYTF. The chain employs TRBV27 and TRBJ1-2; D is unclear. Germline lookup yields CDR1 MNHEY and CDR2 SMNVEV (reference sequence). The CDR3 totals 13 residues. Trimming left V 5 bases short and J 3 bases short, with 10 bases between.

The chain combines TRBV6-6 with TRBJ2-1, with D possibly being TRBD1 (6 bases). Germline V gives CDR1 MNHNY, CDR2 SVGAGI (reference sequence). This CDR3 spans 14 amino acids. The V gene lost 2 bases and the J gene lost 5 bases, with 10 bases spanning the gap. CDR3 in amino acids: CASSYPDRHNEQFF. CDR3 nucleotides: TGTGCCAGCAGTTACCCCGACAGGCACAATGAGCAGTTCTTC.

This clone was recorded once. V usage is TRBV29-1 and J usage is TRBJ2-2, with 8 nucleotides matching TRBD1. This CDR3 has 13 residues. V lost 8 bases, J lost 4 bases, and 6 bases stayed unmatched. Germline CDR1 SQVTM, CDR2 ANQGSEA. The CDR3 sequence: CSSRQGTTGELFF. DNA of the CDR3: TGCAGCAGTAGACAGGGGACCACCGGGGAGCTGTTTTTT.

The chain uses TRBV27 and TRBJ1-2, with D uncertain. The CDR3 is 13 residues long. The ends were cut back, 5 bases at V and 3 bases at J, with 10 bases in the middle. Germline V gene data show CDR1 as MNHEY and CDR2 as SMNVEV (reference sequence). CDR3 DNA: TGTGCCAGCAGTCCCGTCCGGGACTATGGCTACACCTTC. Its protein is CASSPVRDYGYTF.

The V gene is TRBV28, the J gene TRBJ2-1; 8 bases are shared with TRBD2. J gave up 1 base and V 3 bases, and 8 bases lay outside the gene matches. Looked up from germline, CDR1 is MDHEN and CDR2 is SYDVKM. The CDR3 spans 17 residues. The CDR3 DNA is TGTGCCAGCAGTTTCCTGGCGGGAGGTCCATCCTACAATGAGCAGTTCTTC. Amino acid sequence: CASSFLAGGPSYNEQFF.

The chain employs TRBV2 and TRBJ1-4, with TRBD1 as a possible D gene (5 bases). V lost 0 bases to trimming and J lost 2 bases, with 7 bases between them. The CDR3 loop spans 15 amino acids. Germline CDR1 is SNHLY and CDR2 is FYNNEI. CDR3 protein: CASSEAEGTNEKLFF. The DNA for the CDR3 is TGTGCCAGCAGTGAAGCGGAGGGGACTAATGAAAAACTGTTTTTT. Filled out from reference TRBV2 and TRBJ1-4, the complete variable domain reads EPEVTQTPSHQVTQMGQEVILRCVPISNHLYFYWYRQILGQKVEFLVSFYNNEISEKSEIFDDQFSVERPDGSNFTLKIRSTKLEDSAMYFCASSEAEGTNEKLFFGSGTQLSVL.

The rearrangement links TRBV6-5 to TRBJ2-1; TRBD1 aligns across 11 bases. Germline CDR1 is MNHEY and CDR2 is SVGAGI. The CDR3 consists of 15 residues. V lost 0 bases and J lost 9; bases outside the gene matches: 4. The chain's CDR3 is CASSYSWTGGSEQFF. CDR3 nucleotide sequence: TGTGCCAGCAGTTACTCGTGGACAGGGGGCAGTGAGCAGTTCTTC.

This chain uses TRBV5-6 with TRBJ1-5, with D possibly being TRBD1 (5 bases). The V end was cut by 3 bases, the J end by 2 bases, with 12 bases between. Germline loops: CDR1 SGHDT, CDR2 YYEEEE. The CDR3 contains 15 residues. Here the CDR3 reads CASSYGGIGNQPQHF. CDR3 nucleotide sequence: TGTGCCAGCAGCTATGGGGGGATTGGCAATCAGCCCCAGCATTTT.

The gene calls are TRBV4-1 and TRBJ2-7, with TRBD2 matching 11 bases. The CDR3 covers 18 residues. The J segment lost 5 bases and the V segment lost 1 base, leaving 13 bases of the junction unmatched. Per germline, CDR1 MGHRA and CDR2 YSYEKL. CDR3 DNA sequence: TGCGCCAGCAGCCAAGGCCAATTCCCGACTAGCGGGGTCAACGAGCAGTACTTC. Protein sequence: CASSQGQFPTSGVNEQYF.

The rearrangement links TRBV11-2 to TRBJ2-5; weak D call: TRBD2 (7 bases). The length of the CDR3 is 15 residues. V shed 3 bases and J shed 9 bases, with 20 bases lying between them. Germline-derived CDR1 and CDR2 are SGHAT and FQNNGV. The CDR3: CASSFNFDEGGSQYF. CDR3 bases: TGTGCCAGCAGCTTCAACTTCGACGAGGGGGGGTCCCAGTACTTC.

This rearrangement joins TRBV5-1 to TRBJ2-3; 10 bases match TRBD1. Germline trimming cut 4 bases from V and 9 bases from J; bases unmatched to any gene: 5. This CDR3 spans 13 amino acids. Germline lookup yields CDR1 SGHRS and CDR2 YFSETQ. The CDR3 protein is CASSRGQGETQYF. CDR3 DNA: TGCGCCAGCAGCAGAGGACAGGGGGAAACGCAGTATTTT.

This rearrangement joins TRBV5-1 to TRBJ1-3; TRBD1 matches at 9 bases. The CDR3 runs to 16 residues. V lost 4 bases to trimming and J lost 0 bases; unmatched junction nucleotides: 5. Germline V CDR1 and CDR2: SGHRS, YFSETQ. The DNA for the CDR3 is TGCGCCAGCAGCATTGGACAGGGGAACTCTGGAAACACCATATATTTT. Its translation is CASSIGQGNSGNTIYF.

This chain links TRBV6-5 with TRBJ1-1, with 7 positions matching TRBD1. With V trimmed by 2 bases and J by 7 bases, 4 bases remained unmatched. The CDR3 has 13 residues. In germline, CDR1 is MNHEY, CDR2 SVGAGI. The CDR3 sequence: CASSYEGADEAFF. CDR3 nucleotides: TGTGCCAGCAGTTACGAGGGGGCAGATGAAGCTTTCTTT.